Following are 26 T cell receptor beta chains from one sample sequenced in a study of molecular identifiers for immune sequencing clone quantification. MiXCR was run by TCRdb on the PCR reads, yielding one entry per CDR3 protein. The table includes a few hundred thousand distinct CDR3 sequences, roughly a quarter detected once. Sequences were obtained from naive CD8+ T cells from blood, with Jurkat cell RNA spiked in. Subset denoted: FACS-sorted CD8+CD4-CCR7+CD45RA+ naive T cells. The source of these receptors is a human donor in good health. Some libraries in this study had Jurkat cell RNA spiked in.

The chain carries TRBV7-9 and TRBJ2-1; D not certain. This CDR3 region has 13 residues. Per germline, CDR1 SEHNR and CDR2 FQNEAQ (reference sequence). Trimming stripped 5 bases from V and 2 bases from J, with 7 bases between. The DNA of the CDR3 is TGTGCCAGCAGCCGGCCGCCCTACAATGAGCAGTTCTTC. It encodes CASSRPPYNEQFF.

The V gene is TRBV4-1, the J gene TRBJ1-5; TRBD1 matches 7 bases. The DNA matches TRBJ2-3 better at its end, which makes the J call doubtful. The CDR3 spans 15 residues. CDR1 is MGHRA, CDR2 YSYEKL, per germline. The CDR3 region is CASSHDSGGYQPQYF. Here the CDR3 DNA reads TGCGCCAGCAGCCATGACTCAGGGGGTTATCAGCCCCAGTATTTT.

A word on this clonotype: This could be a read error, since a much larger clone is one nucleotide away. The chain is built from TRBV4-3 and TRBJ1-1; D is perhaps TRBD1 (5 bases). This CDR3 is 15 amino acids long. Per the germline V gene, CDR1 is LGHNA and CDR2 is YSLEER. CDR3 bases: TGCGCCGGCAGCCAAGATAGGGGCTTGGGCACTGAAGCTTTCTTT. Its translation: CAGSQDRGLGTEAFF.

Ten or more counts support this clonotype. J is TRBJ1-2 and V is TRBV20-1; D gene ambiguous. V gave up 0 bases and J gave up 2 bases, with 10 bases separating them. Per the germline V gene, CDR1 is DFQATT and CDR2 is SNEGSKA (reference sequence). The CDR3 sequence is 14 residues long. The CDR3 sequence: CSARDQPRNYGYTF. The CDR3 nucleotides are TGCAGTGCTAGAGATCAACCACGGAACTATGGCTACACCTTC.

This clonotype was picked up a small number of times. The chain carries TRBV7-9 and TRBJ2-7, with 9 bases identical to TRBD1. The CDR3 runs 14 residues. Germline V gene sequence: CDR1 SEHNR, CDR2 FQNEAQ (reference sequence). The V gene end was trimmed by 4 bases and the J gene end by 3 bases; junction bases not matched to a gene: 4. The DNA of the CDR3 is TGTGCCAGCAGCTCAGCGACAGGGGGCTACGAGCAGTACTTC. Protein sequence: CASSSATGGYEQYF.

This clonotype has a handful of counts. V is TRBV7-9 and J is TRBJ2-2, with a tentative D call TRBD1 (6 bases). Deletions cut 8 bases from V and 6 bases from J, with 10 bases between. Germline V gene sequence: CDR1 SEHNR, CDR2 FQNEAQ (reference sequence). The CDR3 length is 12 residues. Here the CDR3 reads CASFRGSGELFF. The CDR3 region has the DNA TGTGCCAGCTTCAGGGGATCCGGGGAGCTGTTTTTT.

This chain connects TRBV9 to TRBJ2-3; D not resolved. This CDR3 region has 15 residues. V was trimmed by 0 bases and J by 4 bases, leaving 12 bases between them. Germline V CDR1 and CDR2: SGDLS, YYNGEE. The CDR3 region is CASSVGSASPDTQYF. The CDR3 DNA reads as TGTGCCAGCAGCGTAGGGTCAGCATCTCCAGATACGCAGTATTTT.

This clonotype has at least ten counts. This sequence joins TRBV4-1 and TRBJ1-1; TRBD1 matches at 11 bases. This CDR3 spans 15 amino acids. CDR1 and CDR2 (germline): MGHRA, YSYEKL. V shed 4 bases and J 5 bases; nucleotides not matched to a gene: 6. The CDR3 protein is CASSPTGQGATEAFF. The CDR3 DNA reads TGCGCCAGCAGCCCAACTGGACAGGGGGCTACTGAAGCTTTCTTT.

V is TRBV6-6 and J is TRBJ2-3; the D gene could be TRBD1 or TRBD2 (6 bases each). The CDR3 contains 17 residues. V lost 6 bases, J lost 2 bases, and 21 bases lay in between. CDR1 and CDR2 from the germline V gene are MNHNY and SVGAGI (reference sequence). CDR3 nucleotides: TGTGCCAGCAGCCTAGGGGGGCCGGGCCGGTTCACAGATACGCAGTATTTT. It yields the protein CASSLGGPGRFTDTQYF.

J is TRBJ2-1 and V is TRBV6-2 or TRBV6-3, with TRBD2 identical over 8 bases. Germline V gene data show CDR1 as MNHEY and CDR2 as SVGEGT. J gave up 4 bases and V 4 bases, and 12 bases lay outside the gene matches. This CDR3 is built from 17 residues. The CDR3 DNA reads TGTGCCAGCAGTTCCCCGTGGCGAGCGGGAGTGTACAATGAGCAGTTCTTC. This sequence encodes CASSSPWRAGVYNEQFF.

Ten or more counts support this clonotype. CDR3 DNA sequence: TGCAGCGTTGATTTAGGGGGCGCAGATACGCAGTATTTT. Amino acids: CSVDLGGADTQYF. The rearrangement joins TRBV29-1 to TRBJ2-3; 7 nucleotides match TRBD1. From germline, CDR1 is SQVTM and CDR2 ANQGSEA. V was clipped by 3 bases and J by 4 bases; unmatched bases: 4. This CDR3 is built from 13 residues.

On this clonotype: This may be a read error: a much more frequent sequence differs by one nucleotide. The rearrangement links TRBV6-5 to TRBJ1-1, with no clear D. Germline V gene lookup returns CDR1 MNHEY and CDR2 SVGAGI. The CDR3 covers 13 residues. CDR3 sequence reads: CAGSQWAHTEAFF. In DNA, the CDR3 is TGTGCCGGCAGCCAGTGGGCCCACACTGAAGCTTTCTTT.

In this sample, this clonotype turned up a few times. The chain combines TRBV12-3 or TRBV12-4 with TRBJ2-3; D not certain. V lost 1 base, J lost 2 bases, and 13 bases lay in between. The CDR3 totals 16 residues. The CDR3 nucleotides are TGTGCCAGCAGTTTAGACAAGTCCGGGCTCACAGATACGCAGTATTTT. This encodes CASSLDKSGLTDTQYF.

Concerning this clonotype: A much larger clone differs by one base, so this may be a read error. The rearrangement joins TRBV24-1 to TRBJ2-3; TRBD2 agrees at 11 bases. The V gene's germline CDR1 is KGHDR and CDR2 SFDVKD. The CDR3 is 16 residues long. The CDR3 loop is CVTSDGTSGATDTQYF. Written as DNA, the CDR3 is TGTGTCACCAGTGATGGGACTAGCGGAGCCACAGATACGCAGTATTTT.

The sample holds a few counts of this clonotype. The chain has TRBV7-9 and TRBJ2-3; D uncertain. V lost 5 bases and J 2 bases, leaving 17 bases between the germline ends. The germline gives CDR1 SEHNR, CDR2 FQNEAQ (reference sequence). There are 16 residues in the CDR3. CDR3 residues: CASSKRGEEDTDTQYF. The CDR3, as DNA: TGTGCCAGCAGCAAGAGAGGCGAAGAAGACACAGATACGCAGTATTTT.

The chain carries TRBV2 and TRBJ2-5; TRBD2 matches at 9 bases. The V and J ends lost 0 bases and 0 bases, in that order; junction bases with no gene match: 2. This CDR3 region has 16 residues. Per the germline V gene, CDR1 is SNHLY and CDR2 is FYNNEI. This CDR3 reads CASSEATSGYQETQYF. CDR3 in DNA: TGTGCCAGCAGTGAAGCAACTAGCGGGTACCAAGAGACCCAGTACTTC.

In its sample, this clonotype was seen a few times. This chain links TRBV2 with TRBJ2-3; the D gene is possibly TRBD2 (6 bases). V lost 4 bases and J 0 bases, leaving 11 bases between the germline ends. The V gene's germline CDR1 is SNHLY and CDR2 FYNNEI. This CDR3 region has 15 residues. In nucleotides, the CDR3 is TGTGCCAGCAGTGGGGACTTTATGAGCACAGATACGCAGTATTTT. Translation gives CASSGDFMSTDTQYF.

The chain recombines TRBV13 with TRBJ2-7, with D possibly TRBD1 on 6 matching bases. The germline V gene encodes CDR1 PRHDT and CDR2 FYEKMQ (reference sequence). The CDR3 contains 14 residues. Trimming pared 4 bases from V and 0 bases from J, leaving 10 bases between. CDR3 protein: CASSSGTLSYEQYF. CDR3 coding DNA: TGTGCCAGCAGCTCCGGGACACTCTCCTACGAGCAGTACTTC.

The rearrangement uses TRBV5-6 and TRBJ1-1; D is ambiguous. This CDR3 is 12 amino acids long. Per germline, CDR1 SGHDT and CDR2 YYEEEE. Trimming shortened V by 6 bases and J by 7 bases, and 13 bases separated the two germline ends. The CDR3 nucleotides are TGTGCCAGCACTTATGGAGCCCTTGAAGCTTTCTTT. This gives the protein CASTYGALEAFF. Combining the CDR3 with reference TRBV5-6 and TRBJ1-1 gives the whole variable domain DAGVTQSPTHLIKTRGQQVTLRCSPKSGHDTVSWYQQALGQGPQFIFQYYEEEERQRGNFPDRFSGHQFPNYSSELNVNALLLGDSALYLCASTYGALEAFFGQGTRLTVV.

This clonotype was picked up many times. The V gene is TRBV12-3 or TRBV12-4, the J gene TRBJ2-5, with D unresolved. The CDR3 consists of 13 residues. V was clipped by 2 bases and J by 2 bases, with 6 bases between them. The DNA of the CDR3 is TGTGCCAGCAGTTTATTGGGGCAAGAGACCCAGTACTTC. Its protein product is CASSLLGQETQYF.

Turning to this clonotype: A read error may explain this, as a much larger clone is one base away. The CDR3 does not close with the conserved phenylalanine or tryptophan, likely indicating a read error. V and J are TRBV6-2 or TRBV6-3 and TRBJ2-7; D may match TRBD1 or TRBD2 (6 bases each). The CDR3 is 13 amino acids. Germline V lookup: CDR1 MNHEY, CDR2 SVGEGT. Trimming left V 7 bases short and J 2 bases short, with 12 bases between. This CDR3 reads CASTQGRTYEQYL. Here the CDR3 DNA reads TGTGCCAGCACCCAGGGGAGGACCTACGAGCAGTACCTC.

This clonotype has just a few counts. The rearrangement uses TRBV4-3 and TRBJ2-1; tentatively, D is TRBD2 (6 bases). The length of the CDR3 is 18 residues. Per germline, CDR1 LGHNA and CDR2 YSLEER. Trimming pared 0 bases from V and 0 bases from J, leaving 15 bases between. As DNA, the CDR3 is TGCGCCAGCAGCCAAGATCTAGGGGTCGGGAGCTCCTACAATGAGCAGTTCTTC. Translated, it gives CASSQDLGVGSSYNEQFF.

In its sample, this clonotype was seen a few times. The chain couples TRBV2 to TRBJ2-7; no firm D call. The V and J ends lost 3 bases and 2 bases respectively, with 11 bases between them. This CDR3 region has 14 residues. Germline V gene data show CDR1 as SNHLY and CDR2 as FYNNEI. This CDR3 reads CASSEVLKTYEQYF. CDR3 sequence (DNA): TGTGCCAGCAGTGAGGTGCTTAAAACCTACGAGCAGTACTTC. Complete variable domain (other parts from reference TRBV2 and TRBJ2-7): EPEVTQTPSHQVTQMGQEVILRCVPISNHLYFYWYRQILGQKVEFLVSFYNNEISEKSEIFDDQFSVERPDGSNFTLKIRSTKLEDSAMYFCASSEVLKTYEQYFGPGTRLTVT.

This clonotype was seen more than once but under ten times. The rearrangement joins TRBV6-2 or TRBV6-3 to TRBJ2-5, with D perhaps being TRBD1 or TRBD2 (5 bases each). The germline V and J ends were trimmed by 2 bases and 4 bases, with 11 bases remaining between them. Per germline, CDR1 MNHEY and CDR2 SVGEGT. The CDR3 contains 14 residues. The CDR3 region has the DNA TGTGCCAGCAGTTACACGGGACCTTCAGAGACCCAGTACTTC. Residues: CASSYTGPSETQYF.

This clonotype showed up just a few times. The chain uses TRBV11-2 and TRBJ2-7; D unclear. The ends were cut back, 1 base at V and 1 base at J, with 8 bases in the middle. CDR1 and CDR2 from the germline V gene are SGHAT and FQNNGV. The CDR3 consists of 14 residues. CDR3: CASSLVPPSYEQYF. CDR3 in DNA: TGTGCCAGCAGCTTAGTGCCACCGTCCTACGAGCAGTACTTC.

In its sample, this clonotype was seen a few times. The chain uses TRBV4-1 and TRBJ1-3; 9 bases align to TRBD1. V lost 2 bases and J lost 3; bases outside the gene matches: 5. Per germline, CDR1 MGHRA and CDR2 YSYEKL. The CDR3 length is 16 residues. CDR3: CASSQIQGADGNTIYF. CDR3 nucleotide sequence: TGCGCCAGCAGCCAAATACAGGGGGCAGATGGAAACACCATATATTTT.